Listed below are T cell receptor beta chains from one sample, sequenced in a study of blood T cells in healthy people across ages. TCRdb passed the 5' RACE reads through MiXCR, listing each CDR3 protein once. The sample records about 2 million distinct CDR3 sequences, roughly 50% being singletons. The sequencing sample was made of blood. Receptors originate from a woman aged 40 to 50 in good health. Both conserved end residues are part of each CDR3. D genes are given only for firm matches. Clone sizes are given selectively: once, few, many, or a class where the clone is expanded.

>TRBV4-3|.|TRBJ1-1|TRBD1
CASSQDAAGGTEAFF
TGCGCCAGCAGCCAAGATGCGGCAGGGGGCACTGAAGCTTTCTTT
>TRBV20-1|.|TRBJ2-5|.
CSARRIYNEQYF
TGCAGTGCTAGGAGAATCTACAATGAGCAGTACTTC
>TRBV7-2|.|TRBJ2-1|.
CASSPRGGDNEQFF
TGTGCCAGCAGCCCCCGGGGCGGGGACAATGAGCAGTTCTTC
>TRBV2|.|TRBJ2-5|.
CASRDNLLLGYF
TGTGCCAGCAGGGACAATCTACTATTAGGGTACTTC
>TRBV29-1|.|TRBJ2-7|TRBD2
CSVAGLAGGFGANEQYF
TGCAGCGTTGCTGGACTAGCGGGGGGGTTTGGGGCCAATGAGCAGTACTTC
>TRBV6-6|once|TRBJ2-1|TRBD2
CASSYERTSMDEQFF
TGTGCCAGCAGTTACGAAAGGACTAGCATGGATGAGCAGTTCTTC
>TRBV20-1|.|TRBJ2-5|TRBD2
CSANRLAGAETQYF
TGCAGTGCTAATAGACTAGCGGGGGCAGAGACCCAGTACTTC
>TRBV7-2|many|TRBJ2-5|.
CASSPRGAEKTQYF
TGTGCCAGCAGCCCCCGGGGCGCCGAAAAGACCCAGTACTTC
>TRBV19|few|TRBJ2-1|TRBD2
CASSVAGPNEQFF
TGTGCCAGTAGCGTAGCGGGGCCCAATGAGCAGTTCTTC
>TRBV20-1|few|TRBJ2-4|.
CSAREPGSIQYF
TGCAGTGCTAGAGAACCGGGGAGCATTCAGTACTTC
>TRBV15|.|TRBJ2-1|TRBD1
CATSRAGTGTYEQFF
TGTGCCACCAGCAGAGCCGGGACAGGGACCTACGAGCAGTTCTTC
>TRBV28|.|TRBJ1-6|.
CASSVIQSSYNSPLHF
TGTGCCAGCAGTGTTATACAGAGCTCCTACAATTCACCCCTCCACTTT
>TRBV20-1|few|TRBJ2-1|TRBD1
CSAGRGRLYNEQFF
TGCAGTGCTGGAAGGGGGCGCCTTTACAATGAGCAGTTCTTC
>TRBV20-1|few|TRBJ1-2|TRBD1
CSARDLRGTGGVYGYTF
TGCAGTGCTAGAGATCTCCGAGGGACAGGGGGCGTCTATGGCTACACCTTC
>TRBV18|.|TRBJ1-2|.
CASSPKGWHGYTF
TGTGCCAGCTCACCCAAGGGGTGGCATGGCTACACCTTC
>TRBV7-2|.|TRBJ2-6|.
CASSWGRWGPSSGANVLTF
TGTGCCAGCAGCTGGGGGAGGTGGGGGCCAAGCTCTGGGGCCAACGTCCTGACTTTC
>TRBV27|.|TRBJ2-1|.
CASRKSAGVSYNEQFF
TGTGCCAGCAGAAAGAGCGCGGGTGTCTCCTACAATGAGCAGTTCTTC
>TRBV20-1|.|TRBJ2-2|TRBD2
CSAGGTSGGNTGELFF
TGCAGTGCTGGGGGGACTAGCGGGGGTAACACCGGGGAGCTGTTTTTT
>TRBV12-3/TRBV12-4|few|TRBJ2-1|.
CASTFSWGNEQFF
TGTGCCAGCACGTTTTCTTGGGGGAATGAGCAGTTCTTC
>TRBV12-3/TRBV12-4|.|TRBJ2-3|.
CASTPIGVRTDTQYF
TGTGCCAGCACTCCTATTGGGGTTCGCACAGATACGCAGTATTTT